This T cell receptor beta chain was sequenced during a study of T cells in narcolepsy. Data came from immunoSEQ multiplex PCR; TCRdb stores just in-frame clones and leaves some out. This table holds tens of thousands of clones, roughly 80% found once. The CDR3 consists of 14 residues. Deletions cut 4 bases from V and 1 base from J, with 11 bases between. Germline values: CDR1 SGHRS, CDR2 YFSETQ. Material for sequencing was memory (CD45RA-) CD4+ T cells from blood. The sequence derives from a human donor in good health. The gene calls are TRBV5-1 and TRBJ1-1, with D uncertain. The CDR3 coding sequence is TGCGCCAGCAGCCTAACCCATGCGAACACTGAAGCTTTCTTT. Translation: CASSLTHANTEAFF.